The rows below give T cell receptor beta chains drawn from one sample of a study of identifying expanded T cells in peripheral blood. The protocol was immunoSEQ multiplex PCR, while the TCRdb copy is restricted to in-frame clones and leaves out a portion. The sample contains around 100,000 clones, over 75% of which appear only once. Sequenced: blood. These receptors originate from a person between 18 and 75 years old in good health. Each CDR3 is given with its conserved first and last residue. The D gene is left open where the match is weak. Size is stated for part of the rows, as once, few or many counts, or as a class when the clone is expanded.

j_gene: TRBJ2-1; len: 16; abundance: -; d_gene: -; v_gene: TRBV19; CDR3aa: CASREYETGAYNEQFF; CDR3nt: TGTGCCAGTCGAGAGTATGAAACGGGAGCTTATAATGAGCAGTTCTTC
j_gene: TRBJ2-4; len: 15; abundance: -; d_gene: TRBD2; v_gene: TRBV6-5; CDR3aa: CASRGGGGTKNIQYF; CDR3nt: TGTGCCAGCAGGGGCGGGGGGGGCACCAAAAACATTCAGTACTTC
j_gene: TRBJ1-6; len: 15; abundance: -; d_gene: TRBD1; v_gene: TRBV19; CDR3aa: CASSINGDSNSPLHF; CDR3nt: TGTGCCAGTAGTATAAATGGGGACAGTAATTCACCCCTCCACTTT
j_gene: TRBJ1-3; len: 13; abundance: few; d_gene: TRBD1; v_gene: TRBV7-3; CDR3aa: CASSSDRGNTIYF; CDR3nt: TGTGCCAGCAGCTCCGACAGGGGTAACACCATATATTTT
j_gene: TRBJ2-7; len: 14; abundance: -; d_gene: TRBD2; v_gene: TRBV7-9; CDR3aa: CASTWREVSYEQYF; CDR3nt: TGTGCCAGCACATGGCGGGAGGTCTCCTACGAGCAGTACTTC
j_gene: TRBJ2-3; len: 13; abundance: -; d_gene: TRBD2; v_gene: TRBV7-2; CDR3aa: CASLRGEWDTQYF; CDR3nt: TGTGCCAGCCTGCGGGGGGAATGGGATACGCAGTATTTT
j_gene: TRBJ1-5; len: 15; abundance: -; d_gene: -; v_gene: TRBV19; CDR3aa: CASSMKFHSNQPQHF; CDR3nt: TGTGCCAGTAGTATGAAGTTTCATAGCAATCAGCCCCAGCATTTT
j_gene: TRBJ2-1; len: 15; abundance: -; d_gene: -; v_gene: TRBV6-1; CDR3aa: CASSARGYSYNEQFF; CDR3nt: TGTGCCAGCAGTGCTCGAGGATACTCCTACAATGAGCAGTTCTTC
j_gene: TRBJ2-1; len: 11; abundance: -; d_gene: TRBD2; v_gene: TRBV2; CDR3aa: CASWGLKTRFF; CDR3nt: TGTGCCAGCTGGGGACTAAAAACGCGGTTCTTC
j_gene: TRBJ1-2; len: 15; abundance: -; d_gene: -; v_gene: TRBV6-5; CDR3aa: CASSYSGAVLPGYTF; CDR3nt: TGTGCCAGCAGTTACTCGGGGGCTGTTCTCCCAGGCTACACCTTC
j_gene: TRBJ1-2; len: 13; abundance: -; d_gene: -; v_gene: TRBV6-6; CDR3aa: CASSSTGSYGYTF; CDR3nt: TGTGCCAGCAGTTCGACAGGTAGCTATGGCTACACCTTC
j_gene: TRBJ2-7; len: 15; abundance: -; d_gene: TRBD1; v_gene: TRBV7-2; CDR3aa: CASQAPDRGLYEQYF; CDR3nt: TGTGCCAGCCAAGCGCCGGACAGGGGTCTTTACGAGCAGTACTTC
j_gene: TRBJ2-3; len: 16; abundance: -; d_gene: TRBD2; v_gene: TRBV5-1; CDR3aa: CASSLDISGGTDTQYF; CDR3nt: TGCGCCAGCAGCTTGGATATTAGCGGGGGCACAGATACGCAGTATTTT
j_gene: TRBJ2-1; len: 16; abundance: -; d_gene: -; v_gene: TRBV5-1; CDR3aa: CASSSRDYRVYNEQFF; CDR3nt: TGCGCCAGCAGCTCGAGGGACTACAGGGTCTACAATGAGCAGTTCTTC
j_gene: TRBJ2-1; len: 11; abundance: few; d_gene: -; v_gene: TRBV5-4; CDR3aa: CASSLGYEQFF; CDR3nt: TGTGCCAGCAGCTTGGGGTATGAGCAGTTCTTC
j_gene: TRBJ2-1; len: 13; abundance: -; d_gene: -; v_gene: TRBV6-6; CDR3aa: CASSYSPYNEQFF; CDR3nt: TGTGCCAGCAGTTACTCGCCCTACAATGAGCAGTTCTTC
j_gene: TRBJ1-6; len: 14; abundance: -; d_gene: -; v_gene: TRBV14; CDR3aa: CASSQVATNSPLHF; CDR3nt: TGTGCCAGCAGCCAAGTCGCGACGAATTCACCCCTCCACTTT
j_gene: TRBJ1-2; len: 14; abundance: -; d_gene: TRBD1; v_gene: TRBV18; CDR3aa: CASSLNEGATGYTF; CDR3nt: TGTGCCAGCTCACTGAACGAGGGGGCGACTGGCTACACCTTC
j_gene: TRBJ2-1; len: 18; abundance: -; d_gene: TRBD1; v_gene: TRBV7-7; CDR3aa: CASSRNPKSGTGINEQFF; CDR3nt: TGTGCCAGCAGCCGCAACCCGAAAAGTGGGACAGGGATCAATGAGCAGTTCTTC
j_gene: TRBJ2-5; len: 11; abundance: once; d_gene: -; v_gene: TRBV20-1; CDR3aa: CSAWIHETQYF; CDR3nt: TGCAGTGCCTGGATTCATGAGACCCAGTACTTC
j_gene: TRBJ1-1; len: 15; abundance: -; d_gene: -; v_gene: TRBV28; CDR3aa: CASSTGAGKDTEAFF; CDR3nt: TGTGCCAGCAGTACCGGAGCAGGGAAGGACACTGAAGCTTTCTTT
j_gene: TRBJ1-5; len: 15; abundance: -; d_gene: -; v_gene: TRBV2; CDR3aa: CASRGGRGMGQPQHF; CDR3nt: TGTGCCAGCAGGGGGGGACGGGGAATGGGGCAGCCCCAGCATTTT
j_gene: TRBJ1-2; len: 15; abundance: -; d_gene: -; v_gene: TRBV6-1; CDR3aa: CASRQEGRPNGGYTF; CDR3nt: TGTGCCAGCAGGCAAGAGGGTCGTCCGAATGGCGGCTACACCTTC
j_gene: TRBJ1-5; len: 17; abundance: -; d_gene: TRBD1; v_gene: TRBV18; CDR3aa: CASSPLGGQGTGQPQHF; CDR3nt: TGTGCCAGCTCACCGCTGGGGGGACAGGGGACGGGACAGCCCCAGCATTTT
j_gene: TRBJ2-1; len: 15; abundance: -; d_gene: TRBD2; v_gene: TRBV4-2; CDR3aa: CASSQGLAGNNEQFF; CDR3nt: TGTGCCAGCAGCCAGGGACTAGCGGGGAACAATGAGCAGTTCTTC
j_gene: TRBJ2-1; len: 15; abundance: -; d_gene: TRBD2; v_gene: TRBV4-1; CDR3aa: CASRPLAGALNEQFF; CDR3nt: TGCGCCAGCAGACCTCTAGCGGGAGCGTTGAATGAGCAGTTCTTC
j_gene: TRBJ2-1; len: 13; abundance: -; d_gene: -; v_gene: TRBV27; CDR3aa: CATQQGGLNEQFF; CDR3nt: TGTGCCACCCAACAGGGAGGGTTGAATGAGCAGTTCTTC
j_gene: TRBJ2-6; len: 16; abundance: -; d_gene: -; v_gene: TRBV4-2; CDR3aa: CASSQVSGAGANVLTF; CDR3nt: TGTGCCAGCAGCCAGGTATCAGGGGCTGGGGCCAACGTCCTGACTTTC
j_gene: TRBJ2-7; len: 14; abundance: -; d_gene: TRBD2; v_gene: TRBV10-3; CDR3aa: CAISEPGLYHEQYF; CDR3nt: TGTGCCATCAGTGAGCCGGGACTATATCACGAGCAGTACTTC
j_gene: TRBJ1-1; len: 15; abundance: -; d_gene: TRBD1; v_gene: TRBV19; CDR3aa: CASSMIGQAITEAFF; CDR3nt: TGTGCCAGCTCCATGATCGGACAGGCGATCACTGAAGCTTTCTTT
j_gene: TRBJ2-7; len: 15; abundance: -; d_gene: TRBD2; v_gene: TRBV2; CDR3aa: CASRISGVSSYEQYF; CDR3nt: TGTGCCAGCAGGATAAGCGGGGTAAGCTCCTACGAGCAGTACTTC
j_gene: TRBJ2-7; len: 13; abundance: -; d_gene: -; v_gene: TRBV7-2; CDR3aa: CASSLPVAYEQYF; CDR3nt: TGTGCCAGCAGCTTACCTGTAGCCTACGAGCAGTACTTC
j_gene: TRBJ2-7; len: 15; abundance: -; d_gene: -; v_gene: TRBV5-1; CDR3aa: CASSHGTPLFGEQYF; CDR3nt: TGCGCCAGCAGCCACGGGACACCCCTTTTTGGGGAGCAGTACTTC
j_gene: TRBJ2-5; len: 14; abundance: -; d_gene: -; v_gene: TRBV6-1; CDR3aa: CASFKQGGKETQYF; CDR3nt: TGTGCCAGCTTTAAGCAGGGTGGAAAAGAGACCCAGTACTTC
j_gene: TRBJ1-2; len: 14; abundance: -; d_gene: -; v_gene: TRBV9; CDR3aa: CASSVGQGLDGYTF; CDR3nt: TGTGCCAGCAGCGTAGGACAAGGGCTGGATGGCTACACCTTC
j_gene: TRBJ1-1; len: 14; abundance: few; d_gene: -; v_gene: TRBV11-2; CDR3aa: CASSSGQKNTEAFF; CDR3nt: TGTGCCAGCAGCTCAGGACAGAAGAACACTGAAGCTTTCTTT
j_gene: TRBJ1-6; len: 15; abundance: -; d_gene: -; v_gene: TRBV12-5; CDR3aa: CASGLASGVASPLHF; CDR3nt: TGTGCTAGTGGTTTGGCCTCAGGGGTCGCTTCACCCCTCCACTTT
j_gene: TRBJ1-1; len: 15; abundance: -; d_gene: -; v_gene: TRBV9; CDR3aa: CASSPLGGAGTEAFF; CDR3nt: TGTGCCAGCAGCCCCTTAGGGGGGGCGGGCACTGAAGCTTTCTTT
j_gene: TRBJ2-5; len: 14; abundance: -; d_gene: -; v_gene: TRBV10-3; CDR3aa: CAIRAARLVETQYF; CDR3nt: TGTGCCATCAGAGCTGCGAGGCTCGTCGAGACCCAGTACTTC